The 2 T cell receptor beta chains listed next were all sequenced from one sample in a study of blood T cell repertoires in COVID-19. Assay: immunoSEQ multiplex PCR; the TCRdb copy retains only in-frame clones and omits some. The sample has around 82,000 clones, roughly 85% seen once. The sequencing input was peripheral blood. The receptor set was obtained from a man aged 50 or older with COVID-19, enrolled during active disease.

This clone has only one observation. The chain links TRBV28 to TRBJ1-1; D is unresolved. The CDR3 spans 13 residues. CDR1 and CDR2 (germline): MDHEN, SYDVKM. The ends were cut back, 6 bases at V and 4 bases at J, with 12 bases in the middle. Here the CDR3 reads CASRSAGSTEAFF. The CDR3 DNA sequence: TGTGCCAGCAGATCTGCTGGCTCCACTGAAGCTTTCTTT. The entire variable domain, with the rest obtained from reference TRBV28 and TRBJ1-1, is as follows: DVKVTQSSRYLVKRTGEKVFLECVQDMDHENMFWYRQDPGLGLRLIYFSYDVKMKEKGDIPEGYSVSREKKERFSLILESASTNQTSMYLCASRSAGSTEAFFGQGTRLTVV.

V gene TRBV24-1 combines with J gene TRBJ2-1, with no clear D. Looked up from germline, CDR1 is KGHDR and CDR2 is SFDVKD. The ends were cut back, 5 bases at V and 4 bases at J, with 11 bases in the middle. CDR3 length: 14 amino acids. CDR3 in amino acids: CATSARSIYNEQFF. CDR3 coding DNA: TGTGCCACCAGTGCCCGGAGCATATACAATGAGCAGTTCTTC.